The sequence of this TCR beta chain was determined in a study of control samples from healthy donors and cancer patients (dated by TCRdb to 2019 to 2021). Library creation used the immunoSEQ multiplex PCR assay. This is the immuneACCESS table as TCRdb keeps it, with only in-frame sequences that have V and J called. A part of the clones is gone; compared with another copy, unresolved V genes explain less than half, and the rest is unexplained. Present in this sample are 200,000 or so clones, roughly 94% of which were seen just once. Less than 1.6% of the sample is in the top ten clones. In the case of this clone: This receptor's antigen is unknown. No base qualities exist here, and no much larger clone lies one base off it.

The receptor was derived from a man aged 45 to 65 in good health. Input material: blood.

The CDR3 protein is CASSLGPAGREEQFF. The base sequence is TGTGCCAGCAGCTTAGGCCCAGCGGGGAGAGAGGAGCAGTTCTTC. The V and J genes are TRBV11-2 and TRBJ2-1; 7 bases in the middle match TRBD2. Reading from cysteine to phenylalanine, the CDR3 counts 15 amino acids. The CDR3 DNA has 45 bases and is translated from base 1. From a lookup of the germline V gene, CDR1 and CDR2 are SGHAT and FQNNGV. V has 1 base trimmed and J has 10 bases trimmed; junction bases matching no gene number 10.